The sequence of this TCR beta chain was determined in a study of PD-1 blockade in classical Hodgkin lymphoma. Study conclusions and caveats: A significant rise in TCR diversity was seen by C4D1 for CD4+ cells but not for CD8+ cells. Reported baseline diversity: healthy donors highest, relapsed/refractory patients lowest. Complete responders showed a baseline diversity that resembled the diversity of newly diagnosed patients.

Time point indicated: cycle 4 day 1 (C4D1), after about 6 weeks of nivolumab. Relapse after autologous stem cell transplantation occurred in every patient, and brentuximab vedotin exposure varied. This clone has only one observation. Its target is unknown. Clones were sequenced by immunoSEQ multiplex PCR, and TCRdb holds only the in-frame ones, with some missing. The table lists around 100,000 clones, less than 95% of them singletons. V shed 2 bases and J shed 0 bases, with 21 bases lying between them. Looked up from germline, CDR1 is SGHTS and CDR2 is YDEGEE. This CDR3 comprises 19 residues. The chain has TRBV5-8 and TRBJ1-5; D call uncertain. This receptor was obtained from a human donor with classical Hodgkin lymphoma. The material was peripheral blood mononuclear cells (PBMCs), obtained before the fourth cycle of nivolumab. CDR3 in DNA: TGTGCCAGCAGCTTAATGGGCCTCGCAGGAGCACTTAGCAATCAGCCCCAGCATTTT. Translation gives CASSLMGLAGALSNQPQHF.